The entry below gives a single TCR beta chain sequence along with its context. Other DNA sequences in this sample translate to the same CDR3. Germline CDR1 SGHAT, CDR2 FQNNGV. Trimming cost V 1 base and J 0 bases, with 9 bases left between them. The CDR3 runs to 15 residues. Treatment noted: some 20 received Ad26.COV2.S at low or high dose, single or two shots; about 5 received placebo; per-sample allocation not given. All samples were drawn on day 63, counting from the first vaccine or placebo injection. The data originate from a study of Ad26.COV2.S vaccination and SARS-CoV-2 variants. Study context: The Ad26.COV2.S arm of the COV1001 trial was where the donor was placed. The study gave Ad26.COV2.S intramuscularly, once or twice 56 days apart.

Measured with immunoSEQ multiplex PCR; TCRdb has only the in-frame clones, and not every one. The sample lists some 290,000 clones; 85% were seen once. The chain has TRBV11-2 and TRBJ1-1, with D perhaps matching TRBD1 (5 bases). This clonotype was sampled from a person between 18 and 59 years old who received the Ad26.COV2.S COVID-19 vaccine or a placebo. Sequenced here: peripheral blood, sampled in a trial of Ad26.COV2.S vaccine versus placebo. The CDR3 DNA reads TGTGCCAGCAGCTTAGTGGGGGGAGTGAACACTGAAGCTTTCTTT. As protein: CASSLVGGVNTEAFF.